The present TCR beta chain was sequenced within a study of shared clonotypes between healthy human individuals. Overall study findings and caveats: Shared clonotypes: about 5% naive CD4, under 4% naive CD8, less than 2.5% memory CD4, under 0.45% memory CD8.

On sorted subsets, replicate PCRs used 200 to 250 ng DNA, or about 30,000 T cell genomes. The method was immunoSEQ multiplex PCR; TCRdb's version includes in-frame clones alone and lacks a portion of them. The table has roughly 1.5 million clones, around 98% seen once. In regard to this clone: Its cognate antigen is unknown.

Sample: naive CD4+ T cells sorted from blood. Subset specified: CD45RA+ positively selected. The sequence was collected from a man aged 25-45 years in good health.

CDR3 in DNA: TGTGCCATCAGTGAGTCCCCGGGACAGGAGCAGTTCTTC. It is translated as CAISESPGQEQFF. This chain links TRBV10-3 with TRBJ2-1, with 7 bases aligning to TRBD1. The V and J ends lost 0 bases and 10 bases, in that order; junction bases with no gene match: 3. The length of the CDR3 is 13 residues. CDR1 is ENHRY, CDR2 SYGVKD, per germline.